The rows below give T cell receptor beta chains drawn from one sample of a study of T-cell reconstitution after alpha-beta-depleted transplantation in children. Each CDR3 protein is one row after TCRdb ran MiXCR on the PCR reads. The sample records hundreds of thousands of distinct CDR3 sequences, 15% to 20% being singletons. Sample: PBMCs, mostly from graft donor cells, taken 360 days after TCRalphabeta/CD19-depleted stem cell transplant. The receptor set was obtained from a boy under two years old who had a stem cell transplant for Wiskott-Aldrich syndrome, so the T cells may come from the graft donor. CDR3s include the opening cysteine and the closing phenylalanine or tryptophan.

v_gene	CDR3aa
TRBV5-1	CASSSRDRGLTGELFF
TRBV2	CASRHPGLAYSYEQYF
TRBV5-1	CASSSGQGLTYEQYF
TRBV9	CASSVGGGVTSGANVLTF
TRBV11-2	CASSLDPAPVYNEQFF
TRBV5-4	CASSLAAQVDTQYF
TRBV27	CASSSGPIPYYYEQYF
TRBV5-1	CASSRDIGGTEAFF
TRBV12-3/TRBV12-4	CASSFRDGTAFF
TRBV11-2	CASCLVPTSGSNNEQFF
TRBV11-2	CASSLVKPENTEAFF
TRBV12-5	CASGQVAGGYNEQFF
TRBV13	CASSLTDSYEQYF
TRBV2	CASSVAPSWADTQYF
TRBV4-2	CASSQDIGTVFFYEQYF
TRBV12-3/TRBV12-4	CASRLSGTGGYEQFF
TRBV4-1	CASSRLAGGNTGELFF
TRBV6-1	CASWVSRGNTIYF
TRBV24-1	CATSERTPGTNGYTF
TRBV5-1	CASSSVAGGYNEQFF
TRBV6-5	CASSYQKTGAHYGYTF
TRBV13	CASSPPPTSGSSYEQYF
TRBV10-3	CAISDGERQFF
TRBV11-2	CASSPRARPGTQYF
TRBV12-3/TRBV12-4	CASSFHLGRHSPLHF
TRBV10-2	CASVEIAPTDTQYF
TRBV6-1	CASRTDLSGYNEQYF
TRBV7-2	CASSLWEGPTDTQYF